This TCR beta chain comes out of a study of shared clonotypes between healthy human individuals. Study-wide background: The cohort had two women and a few men, ages 18 to 49.

The CDR3 covers 12 residues. The junction had 1 base not matched to a gene; V was cut back by 4 bases and J by 7 bases. Germline CDR1 MNHEY, CDR2 SVGAGI. Assay execution took place at the deep level. Evenly divided among several immunoSEQ plates was the genomic DNA of each subset. Using immunoSEQ multiplex PCR, the repertoire was profiled, and TCRdb retains in-frame clones only, with some absent. The sample carries around 2.1 million clones, around 95% recorded once. CD4+ cell separation produced CD45RA+ naive and CD45RA-negative memory subsets. This chain joins TRBV6-5 and TRBJ1-5; 7 bases align to TRBD1. The receptor comes from a man aged 18 to 30 in good health. Sequences were obtained from naive CD4+ T cells sorted from blood. The subset denotes: CD45RA+ positively selected. CDR3: CASSFRGQPQHF. The CDR3 DNA is TGTGCCAGCAGTTTCAGGGGGCAGCCCCAGCATTTT.